Below, one TCR beta chain is given with its context. Original methodology: Nucleated cell counts were estimated from reference gene primer amplification. Some clones are missing from TCRdb's copy, which holds only in-frame ones; the method was immunoSEQ multiplex PCR. V, J and clone size are those of that table, while D and trimming were read from the DNA. The sample includes approximately 76,000 clones, around nine tenths of them seen just once. CDR1 and CDR2 (germline): SEHNR, FQNEAQ (reference sequence). The V end was cut by 5 bases, the J end by 4 bases, with 9 bases between. The CDR3 is 12 residues long. The data stem from a study of blood T cell repertoires in COVID-19. Turning to the study itself: The United States, Italy and Spain provided the acute and convalescent COVID-19 samples. Sources were T cells, B-cell-depleted T cells, or PBMCs; the material itself was cDNA or gDNA.

The TCR sequence derives from a man aged 25 to 45 with acute or convalescent COVID-19. The chain combines TRBV7-9 with TRBJ2-7; D may be TRBD1 (6 bases). Sequencing was done on a sample of peripheral blood. The CDR3 DNA reads TGTGCCAGCAGCCAGGACAGTTACGAGCAGTACTTC. Its protein product is CASSQDSYEQYF.